This record looks at one TCR beta chain sequence and its context. Splitting the CD4+ cells yielded a CD45RA+ naive subset and a CD45RA-negative memory subset. These data come from a study of shared clonotypes between healthy human individuals. Study information: The plates for each donor numbered three CD4 naive, three CD4 memory, two CD8 naive and one CD8 memory.

The CDR3 has 11 residues. Trimming shortened V by 4 bases and J by 7 bases, and 11 bases separated the two germline ends. Germline CDR1 is DFQATT and CDR2 is SNEGSKA (reference sequence). Under the authors' procedure: ImmunoSEQ gave junction-only sequences without quality scores, so filtering differed. The assay was immunoSEQ multiplex PCR, and TCRdb's table has in-frame clones only and misses some. That table supplies the V and J calls and clone size; D and trimming were determined from the DNA. The top ten hold under 2% of the sample, which has about 640,000 clones, 72% seen once. The rearrangement uses TRBV20-1 and TRBJ2-7; TRBD1 is a possible D gene (6 bases). Sample: memory CD4+ T cells sorted from blood. The subset is: CD45RA-negative fraction. The receptor's source is a woman in her twenties or thirties in good health. The DNA for the CDR3 is TGCAGTGCTAACAAGGGGGTTGAGCAGTACTTC. Its protein product is CSANKGVEQYF.